This T cell receptor beta chain was documented in a study of blood T cell repertoires in COVID-19. J was trimmed by 4 bases and V by 2 bases; bases with no gene match: 22. CDR1 is SGHRS, CDR2 YFSETQ, per germline. The CDR3 sequence is 20 residues long. In the authors' workflow: By means of reference gene primer amplification, nucleated cell counts were estimated. TCRdb's copy holds only in-frame clones and misses some; the assay was immunoSEQ multiplex PCR. V and J calls and clone size are given by that table; D and trimming were obtained from the DNA. This table has around 500,000 clones, approximately 83% appearing once.

The clonotype was recovered from a human donor in a cohort sampled during active COVID-19. The sequenced material came from peripheral blood. The chain combines TRBV5-1 with TRBJ2-7; 9 bases fit TRBD2. This CDR3 is CASSFGGRSMGREGEYEQYF. The CDR3 DNA sequence: TGCGCCAGCAGCTTTGGGGGTCGGTCCATGGGGCGGGAGGGCGAATACGAGCAGTACTTC.